This is a list of T cell receptor beta chains from one sample in a study of blood T cell repertoires in COVID-19. TCRdb's table, derived via immunoSEQ multiplex PCR, lists solely in-frame clones and lacks some. The table records about 200,000 clones, about 90% of them present only once. The sample taken for sequencing was PBMCs or T cells enriched from blood (not recorded which). These receptors were collected from a man between 25 and 39 years old who had recovered from COVID-19. The CDR3 runs from the conserved cysteine through the conserved F or W. D genes are given only for firm matches. Not every row has a clone size; where given, it reads once, few, many or a size class.

TRBD2	-	TRBJ2-3	15	TRBV9	TGTGCCAGCAGCAACGGACTAGCGGGAACAGATACGCAGTATTTT	CASSNGLAGTDTQYF
-	-	TRBJ1-4	15	TRBV27	TGTGCCAGCAGTTCGACTAGCGGGGTTAATGAAAAACTGTTTTTT	CASSSTSGVNEKLFF
TRBD1	-	TRBJ1-1	15	TRBV30	TGTGCCTGGAGTGTAGAAGGCAGGGGGCACACTGAAGCTTTCTTT	CAWSVEGRGHTEAFF
-	-	TRBJ2-1	11	TRBV24-1	TGTGCCACCAGTCAGGGCAATGAGCAGTTCTTC	CATSQGNEQFF
TRBD1	few	TRBJ1-2	14	TRBV4-3	TGCGCCAGCAGCCAACCGGACAGGGGGCATGGCTACACCTTC	CASSQPDRGHGYTF
TRBD1	-	TRBJ1-5	14	TRBV6-5	TGTGCCAGCAGGAAGGACAGGTACAATCAGCCCCAGCATTTT	CASRKDRYNQPQHF
-	-	TRBJ2-7	13	TRBV30	TGTGCCTGGAGTGTATCTGGGCTCTACGTGCAGTACTTC	CAWSVSGLYVQYF
TRBD1	-	TRBJ1-2	15	TRBV28	TGTGCCAGCAGTCCCCGGACAGGGGGCTGGTTTGGCTACACCTTC	CASSPRTGGWFGYTF
-	-	TRBJ1-6	15	TRBV7-8	TGTGCCAGCAGCTTAATAACTGGGGCCAATTCACCCCTCCACTTT	CASSLITGANSPLHF
-	-	TRBJ1-5	15	TRBV28	TGTGCCAGCACCGCCGGCGGGGTAGGAGATCAGCCCCAGCATTTT	CASTAGGVGDQPQHF
-	-	TRBJ1-2	15	TRBV11-2	TGTGCCAGCAGCTTAGCCCCCTCGAGCCCGGGGGGCTACACCTTC	CASSLAPSSPGGYTF
TRBD1	-	TRBJ1-5	17	TRBV28	TGTGCCAGCAGCCCCGGGACAGGCCCTTATGGCAATCAGCCCCAGCATTTT	CASSPGTGPYGNQPQHF
-	-	TRBJ2-5	8	TRBV7-8	TGTGCCAGCACCCCTGAGGACTTC	CASTPEDF
TRBD1	-	TRBJ1-2	15	TRBV24-1	TGTGCCACCAGTGATACCCGACAGGGTAACTATGGCTACACCTTC	CATSDTRQGNYGYTF
TRBD1	-	TRBJ1-2	13	TRBV3-1/TRBV3-2	TGTGCCAGCAGCCCTCACAGGGGTGACGGCTACACCTTC	CASSPHRGDGYTF
-	-	TRBJ1-1	14	TRBV19	TGTGCCAGTAGTATAGGAGATTTTGGCACTGAAGCTTTCTTT	CASSIGDFGTEAFF
TRBD1	once	TRBJ2-1	13	TRBV2	TGTGCCAGCAGGGGACAGCCCGACAATGAGCAGTTCTTC	CASRGQPDNEQFF
TRBD2	-	TRBJ2-1	14	TRBV30	TGTGCCTGGAGTTTGTACGGGGGGGCCAGTGAGCAGTTCTTC	CAWSLYGGASEQFF
TRBD1	-	TRBJ2-7	12	TRBV29-1	TGCAGCGTTACTGACAGGGCAGACGAGCAGTACTTC	CSVTDRADEQYF
-	-	TRBJ2-1	16	TRBV15	TGTGCCACCAGCAGAGATTCTGGCGGTGTCTACAATGAGCAGTTCTTC	CATSRDSGGVYNEQFF
TRBD1	once	TRBJ1-6	18	TRBV30	TGTGCCTGGAGTGGTGGGACAGGGTTTGGAGGCCTTAATCCACCCCTCCACTTT	CAWSGGTGFGGLNPPLHF
-	-	TRBJ2-3	17	TRBV3-1/TRBV3-2	TGTGCCAGCAGCCCACCCCCAAGGCAGGGAATCCCAGATACGCAGTATTTT	CASSPPPRQGIPDTQYF
TRBD2	-	TRBJ2-7	14	TRBV6-5	TGTGCCAGCAGTTACTCAGCGGGGGCATACGAGCAGTACTTC	CASSYSAGAYEQYF
-	once	TRBJ2-4	14	TRBV30	TGTGCCTGGAGTGCAGGGGTAGCCAAAAACATTCAGTACTTC	CAWSAGVAKNIQYF
TRBD1	-	TRBJ1-2	15	TRBV28	TGTGCCAGCAGTTGGGACAGGGCGAGTGGATATGGCTACACCTTC	CASSWDRASGYGYTF
-	-	TRBJ1-6	12	TRBV14	TGTGCCAGCAGCCAATTGGCCTCACCCCTCCACTTT	CASSQLASPLHF
-	-	TRBJ1-5	13	TRBV5-4	TGTGCCAGCAGCTCAGACGGGAATCAGCCCCAGCATTTT	CASSSDGNQPQHF
-	-	TRBJ2-1	15	TRBV11-2	TGTGCCAGCAGCTTAGATGGGGCGCACTACAATGAGCAGTTCTTC	CASSLDGAHYNEQFF
TRBD2	once	TRBJ2-7	17	TRBV3-1/TRBV3-2	TGTGCCAGCAGCCTACTCCCTACTAGCGGGGGGGCATACGAGCAGTACTTC	CASSLLPTSGGAYEQYF
TRBD1	-	TRBJ2-7	13	TRBV5-1	TGCGCCAGCAGCTTGGAACAGGGGGACGAGCAGTACTTC	CASSLEQGDEQYF
-	-	TRBJ2-1	16	TRBV11-3	TGTGCCAGCAGCTTGGGGCCCGCAATGGCGTACAATGAGCAGTTCTTC	CASSLGPAMAYNEQFF
TRBD1	-	TRBJ1-2	13	TRBV7-9	TGTGCCAGCGGAGGACAGGCGAACTATGGCTACACCTTC	CASGGQANYGYTF
TRBD2	-	TRBJ2-7	12	TRBV6-6	TGTGCCAGCAGTTTACTAGCGGACGAGCAGTACTTC	CASSLLADEQYF
-	-	TRBJ1-1	13	TRBV10-3	TGTGCCATCAGTGAGGGGACTCCTCCTGACGCTTTCTTT	CAISEGTPPDAFF
-	-	TRBJ2-6	14	TRBV15	TGTGCCACTAGTTTTGGGCAGGGGGCCAACGTCCTGACTTTC	CATSFGQGANVLTF
TRBD1	-	TRBJ1-5	17	TRBV5-8	TGTGCCAGCAGCTGGGGACAGGGGATGCTGGAGGGTCAGCCCCAGCATTTT	CASSWGQGMLEGQPQHF
TRBD1	-	TRBJ2-5	13	TRBV28	TGTGCCAGCAGGCCGACAGGGTCAGAGACCCAGTACTTC	CASRPTGSETQYF
-	-	TRBJ1-1	17	TRBV19	TGTGCCAGTAGTATATGGGTAGGGTTAGAGAGGGACACTGAAGCTTTCTTT	CASSIWVGLERDTEAFF
TRBD1	-	TRBJ1-1	14	TRBV7-9	TGTGCCAGCAGCCTGGACAGGGGGCGCGGGGAAGCTTTCTTT	CASSLDRGRGEAFF
-	-	TRBJ2-1	16	TRBV10-3	TGTGCCATCAGTGAGTCCGCAGGGAAGGGGATTCCTGAGCAGTTCTTC	CAISESAGKGIPEQFF
-	-	TRBJ1-3	18	TRBV4-2	TGTGCCAGCAGCCAGCTTTGGGGGCGGCGGCTCTCTGGAAACACCATATATTTT	CASSQLWGRRLSGNTIYF
TRBD1	-	TRBJ1-5	17	TRBV28	TGTGCCAGCAGTTTACTGCAGGGGGTCAAGGGCAATCAGCCCCAGCATTTT	CASSLLQGVKGNQPQHF
TRBD1	-	TRBJ1-5	15	TRBV4-2	TGTGCCAGCAGCCAAGCGCCAGGGGGAGGTCAGCCCCAGCATTTT	CASSQAPGGGQPQHF
-	-	TRBJ1-1	15	TRBV30	TGTGCCTGGGCGTTCCGATCAGGGCTGAACACTGAAGCTTTCTTT	CAWAFRSGLNTEAFF
-	-	TRBJ2-2	17	TRBV2	TGTGCCAGCAGTGAAGCGCAAACGGGACATAACACCGGGGAGCTGTTTTTT	CASSEAQTGHNTGELFF
-	-	TRBJ1-6	15	TRBV7-8	TGTGCCAGCAGCCTCCGACAGTTAGCTAATTCACCCCTCCACTTT	CASSLRQLANSPLHF
TRBD1	-	TRBJ1-2	13	TRBV30	TGTGCCTGGCTGGGACAGGGGACCTATGGCTACACCTTC	CAWLGQGTYGYTF
-	-	TRBJ2-3	12	TRBV2	TGTGCCACGGGGATAAGCACAGATACGCAGTATTTT	CATGISTDTQYF